The 14 T cell receptor beta chains given below trace back to one sample, sequenced in a study of human T cells and chemical hapten exposure. Time point defined: patch test 1, 2 weeks after DPC sensitization. Treatment described: therapeutic diphenylcyclopropenone sensitization with weekly scalp DPC. TCRdb fed the RACE reads into MiXCR, producing one record per CDR3 protein. The table has roughly 180,000 distinct CDR3 sequences, about 14% seen once. The starting material was whole blood, obtained in connection with sensitization to the hapten diphenylcyclopropenone (DPC). The source of these receptors is a woman under 40 with alopecia areata. Some clones in this sample may be carry-over from other donors' samples.

This clonotype was recorded many times. This chain connects TRBV6-5 to TRBJ1-5; D is uncertain. Germline V CDR1 and CDR2: MNHEY, SVGAGI. The CDR3 runs 13 residues. Trimming removed 4 bases at V and 4 bases at J, with 8 bases between. This chain's CDR3 is CASSLGQNQPQHF. The CDR3 nucleotides read TGTGCCAGCAGTTTGGGCCAGAATCAGCCCCAGCATTTT.

This clonotype was recorded many times. The J gene is TRBJ1-1, the V gene TRBV4-3; perhaps TRBD1 as D (5 bases). Trimming shortened V by 0 bases and J by 2 bases, and 13 bases separated the two germline ends. The CDR3 runs to 16 residues. Germline V CDR1 and CDR2: LGHNA, YSLEER. CDR3 in DNA: TGCGCCAGCAGCCAAGAGACACAGGCTTTCAACACTGAAGCTTTCTTT. This gives the protein CASSQETQAFNTEAFF.

V is TRBV3-1 and J is TRBJ1-1; no definite D call. Between the trimmed V and J ends, which lost 0 bases and 0 bases, there was a span of 8 bases. The CDR3 extends over 15 amino acids. Germline V gene data show CDR1 as LGHDT and CDR2 as YNNKEL (reference sequence). DNA of the CDR3: TGTGCCAGCAGCCAAGAGGGAGCCCTGAACACTGAAGCTTTCTTT. It codes for CASSQEGALNTEAFF.

The table lists this clonotype with many counts. The V gene is TRBV29-1, the J gene TRBJ2-5; a possible D gene is TRBD1 (6 bases). This CDR3 has 14 residues. V was shortened by 5 bases and J by 0 bases, with 13 bases between the two germline ends. In germline, CDR1 is SQVTM, CDR2 ANQGSEA. The CDR3 DNA reads TGCAGCGTTTCGGTCTGGGACAACCAAGAGACCCAGTACTTC. Protein: CSVSVWDNQETQYF.

The chain has TRBV5-1 and TRBJ2-2; 7 bases align to TRBD2. Germline loops: CDR1 SGHRS, CDR2 YFSETQ. Trimming cost V 0 bases and J 6 bases; bases outside gene matches: 5. There are 15 residues in the CDR3. CDR3 DNA: TGCGCCAGCAGCTTGGGGACTAGTGTCGCCGGGGAGCTGTTTTTT. Translating it yields CASSLGTSVAGELFF.

This rearrangement joins TRBV6-6 to TRBJ1-2, with 9 bases that match TRBD1. The V gene's germline CDR1 is MNHNY and CDR2 SVGAGI (reference sequence). The CDR3 loop spans 16 amino acids. The V gene end was trimmed by 2 bases and the J gene end by 0 bases; junction bases not matched to a gene: 4. CDR3 sequence (DNA): TGTGCCAGCAGTTACACCGGGACAGGGACTAACTATGGCTACACCTTC. Its protein product is CASSYTGTGTNYGYTF.

The chain uses TRBV7-2 and TRBJ1-6, with D possibly matching TRBD1 (6 bases). The CDR3 loop spans 16 amino acids. CDR1 is SGHTA, CDR2 FQGNSA, per germline. The V end was cut by 6 bases, the J end by 7 bases, with 19 bases between. CDR3 sequence: CASSRGWGRGNSPLHF. The CDR3 nucleotides read TGTGCCAGCAGTCGGGGGTGGGGCAGGGGCAATTCACCCCTCCACTTT.

This clonotype came up a few times. This sequence joins TRBV30 and TRBJ1-1; D possibly corresponds to TRBD1 (5 bases). Germline CDR1 GTSNPN, CDR2 SVGIG (reference sequence). The CDR3 spans 11 residues. The V and J ends lost 3 bases and 6 bases respectively, with 8 bases between them. The CDR3 DNA sequence: TGTGCCTGGAGATGGGGGTCTGAAGCTTTCTTT. Amino acids: CAWRWGSEAFF.

This clonotype came up a few times. This chain uses TRBV27 with TRBJ2-1; no clear D. From germline, CDR1 is MNHEY and CDR2 SMNVEV (reference sequence). Trimming left V 4 bases short and J 5 bases short, with 9 bases between. This CDR3 has 13 amino acids. Written as DNA, the CDR3 is TGTGCCAGCAGTTCTCGGATCAACAATGAGCAGTTCTTC. Translated: CASSSRINNEQFF.

This clonotype turned up a few times. The chain couples TRBV28 to TRBJ2-1; 8 bases align to TRBD1. The CDR3 has 16 amino acids. Germline V gene data show CDR1 as MDHEN and CDR2 as SYDVKM. The J segment lost 6 bases and the V segment lost 2 bases, leaving 9 bases of the junction unmatched. The CDR3 DNA reads TGTGCCAGCAGTTTACGGGGCAGGGGGCGACCCAATGAGCAGTTCTTC. Protein sequence: CASSLRGRGRPNEQFF.

This chain connects TRBV15 to TRBJ2-1; TRBD1 matches 7 bases. Trimming at V came to 3 bases and at J to 7 bases, leaving 12 bases not matched to a gene. The CDR3 is 16 amino acids. The germline V gene encodes CDR1 LNHNV and CDR2 YYDKDF (reference sequence). CDR3 DNA: TGTGCCACCAGCAGGTATGCGTTGACAGGGCCTAATGAGCAGTTCTTC. Translated: CATSRYALTGPNEQFF. Variable domain in full (rest from reference TRBV15 and TRBJ2-1): DAMVIQNPRYQVTQFGKPVTLSCSQTLNHNVMYWYQQKSSQAPKLLFHYYDKDFNNEADTPDNFQSRRPNTSFCFLDIRSPGLGDTAMYLCATSRYALTGPNEQFFGPGTRLTVL.

The rearrangement links TRBV29-1 to TRBJ1-2; D is unclear. The CDR3 loop spans 9 amino acids. Germline V gene sequence: CDR1 SQVTM, CDR2 ANQGSEA. Trimming stripped 3 bases from V and 7 bases from J, with 3 bases between. The CDR3 DNA sequence: TGCAGCGTTGACCCTGGCTACACCTTC. Translating it yields CSVDPGYTF. Drawing the rest from reference TRBV29-1 and TRBJ1-2, the complete variable domain is SAVISQKPSRDICQRGTSLTIQCQVDSQVTMMFWYRQQPGQSLTLIATANQGSEATYESGFVIDKFPISRPNLTFSTLTVSNMSPEDSSIYLCSVDPGYTFGSGTRLTVV.

The table lists this clonotype with a few counts. This chain joins TRBV12-5 and TRBJ1-6; D uncertain. V lost 9 bases and J lost 10, with 13 bases in between. CDR3 length equals 12 residues. The V gene's germline CDR1 is LGHNT and CDR2 FRNRAP. As DNA, the CDR3 is TGTGCTAGCGGGATTGGCTCCTCACCCCTCCACTTT. Protein sequence: CASGIGSSPLHF. The complete variable domain, with remaining parts taken from reference TRBV12-5 and TRBJ1-6, reads DARVTQTPRHKVTEMGQEVTMRCQPILGHNTVFWYRQTMMQGLELLAYFRNRAPLDDSGMPKDRFSAEMPDATLATLKIQPSEPRDSAVYFCASGIGSSPLHFGNGTRLTVT.

The chain links TRBV2 to TRBJ2-2, with D hard to call. The germline V gene encodes CDR1 SNHLY and CDR2 FYNNEI. Trimming shortened V by 0 bases and J by 6 bases, and 14 bases separated the two germline ends. This CDR3 comprises 16 residues. The CDR3 protein is CASSEALGSQPGELFF. CDR3 in DNA: TGTGCCAGCAGTGAAGCGCTTGGATCTCAGCCCGGGGAGCTGTTTTTT.